This T cell receptor beta chain derives from a study of shared clonotypes between healthy human individuals. Study overall: The people who gave samples were a couple of women and a few men aged 18 to 49. Study-level points and caveats: Sequencing depth was expected to affect clonotype sharing among donors.

Sequenced by immunoSEQ multiplex PCR; TCRdb stores in-frame clones only, minus some. The data show millions of clones, 85% to 95% seen once. Worth noting for this clone: As yet, its antigen is unknown.

Trimming removed 6 bases from V and 2 bases from J; junction bases left unmatched: 6. Germline loops: CDR1 MNHNS, CDR2 SASEGT. The CDR3 has 14 residues. Sequencing used naive CD4+ T cells sorted from blood. Documented subset: CD45RA+ positively selected. The chain employs TRBV6-1 and TRBJ2-7; 8 nucleotides align to TRBD2. The TCR comes from a man between 18 and 35 years old in good health. CDR3 sequence: CASRRTSFPYEQYF. CDR3 bases: TGTGCCAGCAGGAGGACTAGCTTCCCCTACGAGCAGTACTTC.